The rows below give T cell receptor beta chains drawn from one sample of a study of blood T cells in healthy people across ages. TCRdb reprocessed the 5' RACE reads with MiXCR, giving one entry per CDR3 protein. This sample has roughly 1,500,000 distinct CDR3 sequences, with 30% to 40% found just once. The sequenced sample consisted of blood. These receptors were taken from a woman in her thirties in good health. Each CDR3 is given with its conserved first and last residue. D genes are given only for firm matches. Some rows mark clone size as missing; the rest say once, few, many or name a class of expanded clone.

V	J	D	size	DNA	CDR3
TRBV28	TRBJ1-6	.	.	TGTGCCAGCAGTGGACGGCGGAGCTCCTATAATTCACCCCTCCACTTT	CASSGRRSSYNSPLHF
TRBV21-1	TRBJ2-4	.	.	TGTGCCAGCAGCAAAGACGAGGGTCTAGCCAAAAACATTCAGTACTTC	CASSKDEGLAKNIQYF
TRBV10-1	TRBJ2-7	TRBD2	.	TGCGCCAGCAGTGAGTCGACTAGCGGGAGCAACGAGCAGTACTTC	CASSESTSGSNEQYF
TRBV7-9	TRBJ2-5	TRBD2	few	TGTGCCAGCAGCCTCCGTGCGGGGGAGGTGGAGACCCAGTACTTC	CASSLRAGEVETQYF
TRBV28	TRBJ1-2	TRBD1	many	TGTGCCAGCAGTCGAGGACAGGGGGCGCCTGGCTACACCTTC	CASSRGQGAPGYTF
TRBV6-5	TRBJ1-1	.	few	TGTGCCAGCAGTTACTCGACGCTTTGGATGAACACTGAAGCTTTCTTT	CASSYSTLWMNTEAFF
TRBV5-1	TRBJ2-1	TRBD1	many	TGCGCCAGCAGCTTGATCCGGGACAGTTTAGGCAATGAGCAGTTCTTC	CASSLIRDSLGNEQFF
TRBV20-1	TRBJ2-6	.	few	TGCAGTGCTAGAGATCGAATCGCGGGGCGCGGGGCCAACGTCCTGACTTTC	CSARDRIAGRGANVLTF
TRBV20-1	TRBJ1-2	TRBD1	.	TGCAGTGCTAACTGGGACAGTGCATTTCTTAGCGGCTACACCTTC	CSANWDSAFLSGYTF
TRBV4-1	TRBJ2-7	.	few	TGCGCCAGCAGCCAAGATCATTTGGACGAGCAGTACTTC	CASSQDHLDEQYF
TRBV21-1	TRBJ2-7	.	.	TGTGCCAGCAGCAAAGTAAGTGGGGACAGGGAACACGAGCAGTACTTC	CASSKVSGDREHEQYF
TRBV3-1	TRBJ2-1	TRBD2	.	TGTGCCAGCAGCTTTACTAGCGGATACAATGAGCAGTTCTTC	CASSFTSGYNEQFF
TRBV4-1	TRBJ2-7	TRBD1	.	TGCGCCAGCAGCCAAGATACAGGGGTCTACGAGCAGTACTTC	CASSQDTGVYEQYF
TRBV4-1	TRBJ1-2	TRBD1	.	TGCGCCAGCAGCTCAAATCCGGGACAGGGATATGGCTACACCTTC	CASSSNPGQGYGYTF
TRBV7-8	TRBJ2-5	TRBD2	.	TGTGCCTGCAGACCTCTAGCGGGTAAAGGAGAGACCCAGTACTTC	CACRPLAGKGETQYF
TRBV7-9	TRBJ1-1	.	few	TGTGCCAGCAGCTTTCTTGTGGAGAACACTGAAGCTTTCTTT	CASSFLVENTEAFF
TRBV2	TRBJ1-2	.	once	TGTGCCAGCAGTGAAGGCGGGCGGGTCGAGAGTTGGAATGATGCGGCCAATGGCTACACCTTC	CASSEGGRVESWNDAANGYTF
TRBV27	TRBJ2-1	TRBD2	few	TGTGCCAGCGGGACTAGCGGGAGTCATGAGCAGTTCTTC	CASGTSGSHEQFF
TRBV5-6	TRBJ2-7	TRBD2	few	TGTGCCAGCAGCTTGTTTTCGTGGGGGACTAGCGGGAGCCGGAGTTACGTCGAGCAGTACTTC	CASSLFSWGTSGSRSYVEQYF
TRBV9	TRBJ2-1	.	few	TGTGCCAGCAGCGTAGGTGGGAACTCCTACAATGAGCAGTTCTTC	CASSVGGNSYNEQFF
TRBV7-9	TRBJ1-2	TRBD1	.	TGTGCCGGCAGCTCCCTACAGGGGTCGGTCCGTGGCTACACCTTC	CAGSSLQGSVRGYTF
TRBV10-3	TRBJ1-1	.	.	TGTGCCATCAGGGGGGCCCTCGGGAACACTGAAGCTTTCTTT	CAIRGALGNTEAFF
TRBV4-1	TRBJ2-1	.	.	TGCGCCAGCAGCCAAGTTAGTTTAGGGCCCCCCTACAATGAGCAGTTCTTC	CASSQVSLGPPYNEQFF
TRBV20-1	TRBJ2-7	.	few	TGCAGTGCCCAGCCCATGGGGGACGAGCAGTACTTC	CSAQPMGDEQYF
TRBV7-3	TRBJ2-1	TRBD1	few	TGTGCCAGCAGCGGAACGGGACAGGCCAATGAGCAGTTCTTC	CASSGTGQANEQFF
TRBV10-3	TRBJ2-2	.	few	TGTGCCATCAGTGTTCAGGGTAATCCCGGGGAGCTGTTTTTT	CAISVQGNPGELFF
TRBV12-3/TRBV12-4	TRBJ1-2	.	.	TGTGCCAGCCCACGGACAGTCCTTAACTATGGCTACACCTTC	CASPRTVLNYGYTF
TRBV5-1	TRBJ2-7	TRBD2	.	TGCGCCAGCAGCTTGGGTGATAGCGGGGGATACGAGCAGTACTTC	CASSLGDSGGYEQYF
TRBV7-9	TRBJ2-2	.	.	TGTGCCAGCAGCTTGGGGACCAAAACCGGGGAGCTGTTTTTT	CASSLGTKTGELFF
TRBV7-9	TRBJ2-5	TRBD2	.	TGTGCCAGCAGCTTAGAGGTAGCGGGAGCGTTGGAGACCCAGTACTTC	CASSLEVAGALETQYF
TRBV5-5	TRBJ2-3	TRBD2	.	TGTGCCAGCCGAAATGCTAGCGGAGGGAGCACAGATACGCAGTATTTT	CASRNASGGSTDTQYF
TRBV3-1	TRBJ2-1	.	.	TGTGCCAGCAGCCAAGCACCCGGCTCCTACAATGAGCAGTTCTTC	CASSQAPGSYNEQFF
TRBV5-1	TRBJ1-4	.	.	TGCGCCAGCAGTGGAGGAACTAATGAAAAACTGTTTTTT	CASSGGTNEKLFF
TRBV12-3/TRBV12-4	TRBJ2-5	.	.	TGTGCCAGCAGCCAAGAGGCGGGGAAAGAGACCCAGTACTTC	CASSQEAGKETQYF
TRBV5-1	TRBJ1-1	.	.	TGCGCCAGCAGCAAACACAGGGAACACACTGAAGCTTTCTTT	CASSKHREHTEAFF
TRBV20-1	TRBJ2-7	.	.	TGCAGTGCTAGGGGGGGGCGGGATAACCACGAGCAGTACTTC	CSARGGRDNHEQYF
TRBV4-1	TRBJ2-7	TRBD2	many	TGCGCCAGCAGCCGAGGAGGTGTGGCGGGAGTGGTAGGGGAGCAGTACTTC	CASSRGGVAGVVGEQYF
TRBV28	TRBJ1-5	.	.	TGTGCCAGCAGTCACGGGGGACCGGGCAATCAGCCCCAGCATTTT	CASSHGGPGNQPQHF
TRBV20-1	TRBJ1-1	TRBD1	few	TGCAGGGCAGATCATACAGGGGACACTGAAGCTTTCTTT	CRADHTGDTEAFF
TRBV2	TRBJ2-7	.	.	TGTGCCAGCATCGGACGGACCAGCTCCTACAATGAGCAGTACTTC	CASIGRTSSYNEQYF
TRBV10-3	TRBJ2-7	TRBD1	many	TGTGCCATCAGCGGACCGACAGGGAACTACGAGCAGTACTTC	CAISGPTGNYEQYF
TRBV20-1	TRBJ2-7	TRBD2	.	TGCAGTGCTAGTTGGCTAGCGGGGGACTCCTACGAGCAGTACTTC	CSASWLAGDSYEQYF
TRBV2	TRBJ2-3	.	.	TGTGCCAGCAAGCCGCGCTCGCTGGGCCGCACAGATACGCAGTATTTT	CASKPRSLGRTDTQYF